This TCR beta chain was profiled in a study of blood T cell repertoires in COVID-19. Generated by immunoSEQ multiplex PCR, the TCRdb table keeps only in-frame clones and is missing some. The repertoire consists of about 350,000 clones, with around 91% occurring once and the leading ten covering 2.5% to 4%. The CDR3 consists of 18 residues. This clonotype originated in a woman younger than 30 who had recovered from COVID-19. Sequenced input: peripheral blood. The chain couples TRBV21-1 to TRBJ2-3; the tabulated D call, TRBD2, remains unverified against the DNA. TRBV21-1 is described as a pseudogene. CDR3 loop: CASSKEARISGITDTQYF. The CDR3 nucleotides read TGTGCCAGCAGCAAAGAGGCAAGGATTAGCGGGATTACAGATACGCAGTATTTT.